Listed here are 26 T cell receptor beta chains from one sample, sequenced in a study of shared clonotypes between healthy human individuals. Assay used: immunoSEQ multiplex PCR; TCRdb lists only in-frame clones, some missing. The sample includes 550,000 to 850,000 clones, 74% seen only once; the top ten take more than 1.5%. Input material: memory CD4+ T cells sorted from blood. Subset indicated: CD45RA-negative fraction. The origin of the receptors is a woman in her twenties or thirties in good health.

The V and J genes are TRBV2 and TRBJ1-6, with D hard to call. The CDR3 runs to 11 residues. Germline V gene sequence: CDR1 SNHLY, CDR2 FYNNEI. The ends were cut back, 6 bases at V and 7 bases at J, with 4 bases in the middle. The CDR3 region is CASRLNSPLHF. CDR3 in DNA: TGTGCCAGCAGATTGAATTCACCCCTCCACTTT.

This rearrangement joins TRBV5-4 to TRBJ2-2; 10 nucleotides match TRBD1. This CDR3 region has 16 residues. Unmatched junction bases numbered 7, after V lost 4 bases and J lost 4 bases. Germline V gives CDR1 SGHNT, CDR2 YYREEE (reference sequence). The CDR3: CASSTGTGALTGELFF. The DNA for the CDR3 is TGTGCCAGCAGCACCGGGACAGGGGCGCTCACCGGGGAGCTGTTTTTT.

The chain joins TRBV6-4 to TRBJ1-2; maybe TRBD1 (5 bases). Deletions cut 2 bases from V and 3 bases from J, with 16 bases between. Germline CDR1 MRHNA, CDR2 SNTAGT. The CDR3 totals 16 residues. The CDR3 DNA is TGTGCCAGCAGTGACCCCGTGAGAGGAGGGGACTATGGCTACACCTTC. It yields the protein CASSDPVRGGDYGYTF.

As for this clone: This specimen includes other DNA sequences encoding the same CDR3. The V and J genes are TRBV5-6 and TRBJ2-2, with TRBD1 identical over 8 bases. The germline V gene has CDR1 SGHDT and CDR2 YYEEEE. The CDR3 consists of 15 residues. After removal of 2 bases from V and 4 bases from J, the junction contained 4 bases not matched to a gene. The CDR3 DNA reads TGTGCCAGCAGCTTTCGGGACAGGAGCACCGGGGAGCTGTTTTTT. Amino acid sequence: CASSFRDRSTGELFF.

This clone was seen a few times. The CDR3 DNA follows: TGTGCCAGTACTCAAAACCGGTTTAATAACTATGGCTACACCTTC. It encodes CASTQNRFNNYGYTF. The chain recombines TRBV19 with TRBJ1-2; D is undetermined. This CDR3 spans 15 amino acids. Trimming removed 7 bases from V and 1 base from J, with 16 bases in between. CDR1 LNHDA and CDR2 SQIVND come from the germline V gene (reference sequence).

The chain carries TRBV5-1 and TRBJ2-3; maybe TRBD1 (7 bases). The length of the CDR3 is 15 residues. CDR1 is SGHRS, CDR2 YFSETQ, per germline. Trimming pared 4 bases from V and 6 bases from J, leaving 18 bases between. The DNA of the CDR3 is TGCGCCAGCAGCGCTCAAATGCAGGGGGGTGATACGCAGTATTTT. Protein sequence: CASSAQMQGGDTQYF.

The chain employs TRBV27 and TRBJ1-5, with TRBD1 as a possible D gene (5 bases). The CDR3 is 14 residues long. Germline CDR1 reads MNHEY; CDR2 reads SMNVEV (reference sequence). Trimming took off 5 bases at V and 5 bases at J, with 13 bases between the two ends. The DNA of the CDR3 is TGTGCCAGCAGTCAGTCAGGAGGGGATCAGCCCCAGCATTTT. This encodes CASSQSGGDQPQHF.

Note on this clone: This sample includes further DNA sequences coding for the same CDR3. The chain combines TRBV5-1 with TRBJ2-1; a possible D gene is TRBD2 (5 bases). This CDR3 has 15 residues. The V and J ends lost 4 bases and 1 base respectively, with 12 bases between them. The germline CDR1 and CDR2 sequences are SGHRS and YFSETQ. CDR3 protein: CASSVDSSSYNEQFF. As DNA, the CDR3 is TGCGCCAGCAGCGTGGACTCGTCGTCCTACAATGAGCAGTTCTTC.

This clone has only a few counts. The chain's CDR3 is CASSATGDGTDTQYF. As DNA, the CDR3 is TGTGCCAGCAGCGCGACAGGGGACGGGACAGATACGCAGTATTTT. The chain couples TRBV7-6 to TRBJ2-3; the match to TRBD1 covers 8 bases. Germline V lookup: CDR1 SGHVS, CDR2 FNYEAQ. The trim removed 5 bases at V and 3 bases at J, leaving 7 bases unmatched. The CDR3 length is 15 residues.

As for this clone: This specimen includes other DNA sequences encoding the same CDR3. The V call is TRBV6-6, the J call TRBJ2-7, with TRBD2 as a possible D gene (6 bases). The CDR3 contains 15 residues. V was pared by 0 bases and J by 0 bases, with 9 bases between. The V gene's germline CDR1 is MNHNY and CDR2 SVGAGI (reference sequence). The CDR3 coding sequence is TGTGCCAGCAGTTACTCTAGCGGAAGCTCCTACGAGCAGTACTTC. Amino acids: CASSYSSGSSYEQYF.

This clone was picked up one time. The V and J genes are TRBV6-4 and TRBJ1-1; 8 bases fit TRBD1. Looked up from germline, CDR1 is MRHNA and CDR2 is SNTAGT. There are 14 residues in the CDR3. J gave up 5 bases and V 5 bases, and 7 bases lay outside the gene matches. The CDR3 loop is CASSPTGDGTEAFF. CDR3 coding DNA: TGTGCCAGCAGTCCGACAGGGGATGGGACTGAAGCTTTCTTT.

This chain joins TRBV2 and TRBJ1-1; possible D gene TRBD1, 5 bases. The germline V gene has CDR1 SNHLY and CDR2 FYNNEI. The ends were cut back, 6 bases at V and 1 base at J, with 12 bases in the middle. The CDR3 is 14 residues long. CDR3: CASSEQAGNTEAFF. The CDR3 DNA is TGTGCCAGCAGCGAACAGGCGGGGAACACTGAAGCTTTCTTT.

This clone was counted only a few times. DNA for the CDR3: TGTGCCTGGAGTGAAGACAGGGGCACTGAAGCTTTCTTT. This sequence encodes CAWSEDRGTEAFF. J is TRBJ1-1 and V is TRBV30; 8 bases map to TRBD1. Germline CDR1 GTSNPN, CDR2 SVGIG (reference sequence). Trimming removed 1 base from V and 4 bases from J; junction bases left unmatched: 2. This CDR3 has 13 amino acids.

The rearrangement uses TRBV5-1 and TRBJ1-2, with a weak D call TRBD1 (6 bases). CDR1 and CDR2 (germline): SGHRS, YFSETQ. The CDR3 totals 13 residues. V was cut by 4 bases and J by 2 bases, with 9 bases left in between. The CDR3 here is CASSPDRNYGYTF. The CDR3, as DNA: TGCGCCAGCAGCCCGGACAGAAACTATGGCTACACCTTC.

This chain uses TRBV10-1 with TRBJ1-2; TRBD1 aligns across 9 bases. The junction had 11 bases not matched to a gene; V was cut back by 7 bases and J by 5 bases. The CDR3 runs 15 residues. Germline V gene lookup returns CDR1 WNHNN and CDR2 SYGVQD (reference sequence). DNA for the CDR3: TGCGCCAGCAAGAAGACGGGACAGGGATCGTATGGCTACACCTTC. Encoded protein: CASKKTGQGSYGYTF.

This clone appeared a few times. This rearrangement joins TRBV5-1 to TRBJ1-3; tentative D call: TRBD1 (6 bases). Trimming pared 7 bases from V and 4 bases from J, leaving 15 bases between. Germline V gene lookup returns CDR1 SGHRS and CDR2 YFSETQ. This CDR3 has 14 residues. The CDR3 region is CASGTGTEGNTIYF. The CDR3 region has the DNA TGCGCCAGCGGAACAGGGACGGAGGGAAACACCATATATTTT.

V gene TRBV25-1 combines with J gene TRBJ2-5; D is tentatively TRBD1 or TRBD2 (6 bases each). This CDR3 has 18 amino acids. Per the germline V gene, CDR1 is MGHDK and CDR2 is SYGVNS. Trimming left V 2 bases short and J 3 bases short, with 22 bases between. The CDR3 protein is CASSENPSLQGGEETQYF. CDR3 sequence (DNA): TGTGCCAGCAGTGAAAACCCAAGCCTACAGGGAGGTGAAGAGACCCAGTACTTC. Together with reference TRBV25-1 and TRBJ2-5, the CDR3 gives the full variable domain: EADIYQTPRYLVIGTGKKITLECSQTMGHDKMYWYQQDPGMELHLIHYSYGVNSTEKGDLSSESTVSRIRTEHFPLTLESARPSHTSQYLCASSENPSLQGGEETQYFGPGTRLLVL.

The gene calls are TRBV5-6 and TRBJ2-5, with unresolved D. Trimming took off 3 bases at V and 2 bases at J, with 8 bases between the two ends. CDR3 length: 13 amino acids. Germline V gene data show CDR1 as SGHDT and CDR2 as YYEEEE. CDR3 loop: CASSSPGQETQYF. As DNA, the CDR3 is TGTGCCAGCAGCTCCCCAGGACAAGAGACCCAGTACTTC.

Many counts were recorded for this clone. The chain couples TRBV27 to TRBJ2-2; D assignment may be TRBD1 or TRBD2 (6 bases each). V lost 6 bases, J lost 1 base, and 15 bases lay in between. Germline values: CDR1 MNHEY, CDR2 SMNVEV (reference sequence). CDR3 length: 16 residues. CDR3: CASRGGWSENTGELFF. The CDR3 DNA follows: TGTGCCAGCAGGGGGGGCTGGTCAGAGAACACCGGGGAGCTGTTTTTT.

V is TRBV9 and J is TRBJ2-7; possibly TRBD1 for D (6 bases). This CDR3 is built from 15 residues. Between the trimmed V and J ends, which lost 3 bases and 3 bases, there was a span of 16 bases. From germline, CDR1 is SGDLS and CDR2 YYNGEE. In nucleotides, the CDR3 is TGTGCCAGCAGCGGTACACCCCACAGGGTCTACGAGCAGTACTTC. Translating it yields CASSGTPHRVYEQYF.

This sequence joins TRBV6-6 and TRBJ1-5; D might be TRBD1 (6 bases). Germline V gives CDR1 MNHNY, CDR2 SVGAGI (reference sequence). Trimming stripped 4 bases from V and 5 bases from J, with 12 bases between. CDR3 length: 14 residues. CDR3 protein: CASSSSGEHQPQHF. Written as DNA, the CDR3 is TGTGCCAGCAGTTCTTCAGGGGAACATCAGCCCCAGCATTTT.

This clone was detected only a few times. The rearrangement joins TRBV4-2 to TRBJ1-2; tentative D call: TRBD1 (6 bases). This CDR3 spans 12 amino acids. The V gene's germline CDR1 is LGHNA and CDR2 YNFKEQ. The V end lost 9 bases, the J end lost 1 base, and 9 bases lay between the germline ends. The CDR3 sequence: CASGQSNYGYTF. The CDR3 nucleotides read TGTGCCAGTGGACAGAGTAACTATGGCTACACCTTC.

CDR3 bases: TGTGCCAGCAGGACGCACGCTAGCGGGAGCCACGAGCAGTACTTC. Translating gives CASRTHASGSHEQYF. The chain is built from TRBV27 and TRBJ2-7; 10 nucleotides line up with TRBD2. V trimming: 6 bases; J trimming: 5 bases; junction bases outside the gene matches: 10. The CDR3 has 15 amino acids. Germline assignment: CDR1 MNHEY and CDR2 SMNVEV (reference sequence).

The chain links TRBV19 to TRBJ2-7, with 14 bases matching TRBD2. The germline CDR1 and CDR2 sequences are LNHDA and SQIVND (reference sequence). J was trimmed by 7 bases and V by 8 bases; bases with no gene match: 4. This CDR3 comprises 13 residues. Here the CDR3 DNA reads TGTGCCAGTGGGACTAGCGGGAGAGGTGAGCAGTACTTC. Protein: CASGTSGRGEQYF.

The chain is built from TRBV18 and TRBJ2-2, with D possibly TRBD1 on 5 matching bases. The germline V and J ends were trimmed by 3 bases and 4 bases, with 6 bases remaining between them. Germline CDR1 is KGHSH and CDR2 is LQKENI. The CDR3 is 13 amino acids. This chain's CDR3 is CASSPQGTGELFF. The CDR3 coding sequence is TGTGCCAGCTCACCCCAGGGCACCGGGGAGCTGTTTTTT.

The rearrangement links TRBV15 to TRBJ2-3; no reliable D call. Germline loops: CDR1 LNHNV, CDR2 YYDKDF (reference sequence). The CDR3 loop spans 16 amino acids. Between the trimmed V and J ends, which lost 0 bases and 2 bases, there was a span of 12 bases. The CDR3: CATSRDGPRVTDTQYF. The CDR3 coding sequence is TGTGCCACCAGCAGAGATGGTCCCCGAGTCACAGATACGCAGTATTTT.